A selection of T cell receptor beta chains follows, all from one sample in a study of shared clonotypes between healthy human individuals. Assay: immunoSEQ multiplex PCR; the TCRdb copy retains only in-frame clones and omits some. The top ten clones hold more than 1.5% of a sample with around 1,900,000 clones, about 93% of them seen once. Sequencing used naive CD8+ T cells from PBMCs. The receptor set was obtained from a man between 18 and 35 years old in good health. Some clones in this sample may be carry-over from other donors' samples. CDR3s include the opening cysteine and the closing phenylalanine or tryptophan. The order of the fields is V gene, D gene, J gene, clone size, CDR3 DNA, CDR3 protein. The D gene is left open where the match is weak. Not all rows give a size; the values are once, few, many and, for expanded clones, a class.

>TRBV13|-|TRBJ2-7|-
TGTGCCAGCAGCTTAGGGGGAATCTACTCCTACGAGCAGTACTTC
CASSLGGIYSYEQYF
>TRBV19|-|TRBJ2-4|-
TGTGCCAGTAGTATAAGCGGGACAGACTGGGACATTCAGTACTTC
CASSISGTDWDIQYF
>TRBV27|-|TRBJ2-2|-
TGTGCCAGCAGTCCGCGGAACACCGGGGAGCTGTTTTTT
CASSPRNTGELFF
>TRBV15|TRBD1|TRBJ1-3|-
TGTGCCACCAGCGGCGACACAGGGGGCGCCGGAAACACCATATATTTT
CATSGDTGGAGNTIYF
>TRBV7-3|-|TRBJ1-5|-
TGTGCCAGCAGTTGGTCGGCGGGGAATCAGCCCCAGCATTTT
CASSWSAGNQPQHF
>TRBV27|-|TRBJ2-1|-
TGTGCCAGCAAGTGGCAGGGAAATTGGTCCTACAATGAGCAGTTCTTC
CASKWQGNWSYNEQFF
>TRBV21-1|-|TRBJ1-1|-
TGTGCCAGCAGCAATCCGGTAGGACTGACAATGAACACTGAAGCTTTCTTT
CASSNPVGLTMNTEAFF
>TRBV19|-|TRBJ1-5|-
TGTGCCAGTAGTATATCGTGGGGCAATCAGCCCCAGCATTTT
CASSISWGNQPQHF
>TRBV5-1|-|TRBJ1-1|-
TGCGCCAGCAGCTTGTGGGGGGCTCCCGAGGCCCCGAGTGAAGCTTTCTTT
CASSLWGAPEAPSEAFF
>TRBV13|TRBD1|TRBJ1-2|-
TGTGCCAGCAGCCCCGGGACAGGCTATGGCTACACCTTC
CASSPGTGYGYTF
>TRBV4-1|-|TRBJ1-2|-
TGCGCCAGCAGCCCCCGGCCCGCGGCGGACCCGACTAATTCAATCTATGGCTACACCTTC
CASSPRPAADPTNSIYGYTF
>TRBV5-1|TRBD2|TRBJ2-3|once
TGCGCCAGCATGAATGGACTAGCTGGGGATACGCAGTATTTT
CASMNGLAGDTQYF
>TRBV19|-|TRBJ2-1|-
TGTGCCAGTAGAGGGGCGTCCCCGCACAATGAGCAGTTCTTC
CASRGASPHNEQFF
>TRBV6-5|TRBD1|TRBJ2-7|-
TGTGCCAGCAGTCCCGGGACAGGATTTTCCTACGAGCAGTACTTC
CASSPGTGFSYEQYF
>TRBV6-5|TRBD1|TRBJ2-1|-
TGTGCCAGCAGCCCACTCCAGGGGGTCTACAATGAGCAGTTCTTC
CASSPLQGVYNEQFF
>TRBV7-2|-|TRBJ2-7|-
TGTGCCAGCAGCTTACCAAGGGACGGGATGTGGGAGCAGTACTTC
CASSLPRDGMWEQYF
>TRBV21-1|-|TRBJ2-1|-
TGTGCCAGCAGACAAAGTTCCGGGACCTGGAGGGAAGGTGAGCAGTTCTTC
CASRQSSGTWREGEQFF
>TRBV9|TRBD1|TRBJ2-7|-
TGTGCCAGCAGCGTAGCTGGGACAGGAGCCTACGAGCAGTACTTC
CASSVAGTGAYEQYF
>TRBV16|TRBD2|TRBJ2-1|-
TGTGCCAGCAGCCAATCGTCACTAGCGGGAGGCCCTGAGCAGTTCTTC
CASSQSSLAGGPEQFF
>TRBV21-1|-|TRBJ1-5|once
TGTGCCAGCAGCAAGACCCGGGACAGGGGGGTTCATCAGCCCCAGCATTTT
CASSKTRDRGVHQPQHF
>TRBV28|TRBD1|TRBJ2-5|-
TGTGCCAGCAGTTTAGAGTGGGACAGGGTTGACGAGACCCAGTACTTC
CASSLEWDRVDETQYF
>TRBV5-1|TRBD1|TRBJ2-1|-
TGCGCCAGCAGCTCGGCGAGGACAGGGAGAAACAATGAGCAGTTCTTC
CASSSARTGRNNEQFF
>TRBV4-3|-|TRBJ2-7|-
TGCGCCAGCAGCCAAGCCCCCACTCTGCTAGACGAGCAGTACTTC
CASSQAPTLLDEQYF
>TRBV5-8|-|TRBJ2-2|-
TGTGCCAGCAGCACCGTGGGGTTCGGGGAGCTGTTTTTT
CASSTVGFGELFF
>TRBV4-1|-|TRBJ1-4|-
TGCGCCAGCAGCCCAAACGTAGGACACCTTAATGAAAAACTGTTTTTT
CASSPNVGHLNEKLFF
>TRBV7-9|-|TRBJ1-1|-
TGTGCCAGCAGCTCAGAGGGCCCAGTTGAAGCTTTCTTT
CASSSEGPVEAFF
>TRBV5-6|TRBD1|TRBJ1-5|-
TGTGCCAGCAGCCGCTCTCCAGGGGGCAATCAGCCCCGGCATTTT
CASSRSPGGNQPRHF
>TRBV27|-|TRBJ1-1|-
TGTGCCAGCAGTTTCGGGCCGGGAAGTAGGGTCACTGAAGCTTTCTTT
CASSFGPGSRVTEAFF
>TRBV28|-|TRBJ2-3|-
TGTGCCAGTCTCGGGGACACGCAGTATTTT
CASLGDTQYF
>TRBV9|-|TRBJ2-3|-
TGTGCCAGCAGCGTAGGTTTCGGGGGACGCACAGATACGCAGTATTTT
CASSVGFGGRTDTQYF
>TRBV7-3|-|TRBJ2-1|-
TGTGCCAGCAGCTTAGGGTCTCCCTCCTCCTACAATGAGCAGTTCTTC
CASSLGSPSSYNEQFF
>TRBV11-2|-|TRBJ1-3|-
TGTGCCAGCAGCTTAGGGGGGCCTGGAAACACCATATATTTT
CASSLGGPGNTIYF
>TRBV12-2|-|TRBJ1-1|-
TGTGCAAGTCGCCATTCGGACAGGGGCGCTGAAGCTTTCTTT
CASRHSDRGAEAFF
>TRBV4-1|-|TRBJ1-5|-
TGCGCCAGCAGCCAAGATAGAGTTCCAGGGTATCAGCCCCAGCATTTT
CASSQDRVPGYQPQHF
>TRBV5-1|-|TRBJ1-2|-
TGCGCCAGCAGCGACAGAGGTGGCTACACCTTC
CASSDRGGYTF
>TRBV9|-|TRBJ2-7|-
TGTGCCAGCAGCGTAGGTGATACAACAGCCTACGAGCAGTACTTC
CASSVGDTTAYEQYF
>TRBV4-2|TRBD2|TRBJ2-5|-
TGTGCCAGCAGCTCACTAGCGGGTGACCAAGAGACCCAGTACTTC
CASSSLAGDQETQYF
>TRBV27|TRBD1|TRBJ2-1|-
TGTGCCAGCAGTCCCCCCGGGACAGGGCTGAACAGTGAGCAGTTCTTC
CASSPPGTGLNSEQFF
>TRBV28|-|TRBJ2-1|once
TGTGCCAGCAGTTTAATTTGGTCCCTGTATTCAAAATCTGAGCAGTTCTTC
CASSLIWSLYSKSEQFF
>TRBV7-8|-|TRBJ2-5|-
TGTGCCAGCAGCACTAGGACTGATTTACAAGAGACCCAGTACTTC
CASSTRTDLQETQYF
>TRBV10-3|-|TRBJ1-1|few
TGTGCCATCGCCCGGAGCCTTGACACTGAAGCTTTCTTT
CAIARSLDTEAFF
>TRBV30|-|TRBJ2-7|-
TGTGCCTGGAGTACGTGGCAGGTCAACTACGAGCAGTACTTC
CAWSTWQVNYEQYF
>TRBV5-5|-|TRBJ2-7|-
TGTGCCAGCAGCTTCGGGACCGGGACAATTTCGTACGAGCAGTACTTC
CASSFGTGTISYEQYF
>TRBV19|-|TRBJ2-3|-
TGTGCCAGTAGTCGGCGGGAAAGCACAGATACGCAGTATTTT
CASSRRESTDTQYF
>TRBV27|-|TRBJ1-5|-
TGTGCCAGCAAGGGGGGCACCTCAATCAATCAGCCCCAGCATTTT
CASKGGTSINQPQHF
>TRBV13|-|TRBJ2-3|-
TGTGCCAGCAGCTGGGGCAGCGAAGGCACAGATACGCAGTATTTT
CASSWGSEGTDTQYF
>TRBV11-2|-|TRBJ2-7|-
TGTGCCAGCAGCGGCAGACTAGTTTTAGAGCAGTACTTC
CASSGRLVLEQYF
>TRBV2|TRBD1|TRBJ1-1|-
TGTGCCAGCAGTGGGGGCGACAGGGTCGGCACTGAAGCTTTCTTT
CASSGGDRVGTEAFF
>TRBV27|-|TRBJ2-1|-
TGTGCCAGCAGTTCCTCCCGAAGCGGAAGCTACAATGAGCAGTTCTTC
CASSSSRSGSYNEQFF
>TRBV21-1|-|TRBJ2-2|once
TGTGCCAGCGTCCGGGGACAGGCCTTTGGGCGCCCAAACACCGGGGAGCTGTTTTTT
CASVRGQAFGRPNTGELFF
>TRBV10-3|-|TRBJ1-1|-
TGTGCCATCAGTGAGTATGAGTTCATGAACACTGAAGCTTTCTTT
CAISEYEFMNTEAFF